This T cell receptor (beta chain) is drawn from a study of cytomegalovirus exposure and HLA in healthy donors. Study conclusions and caveats: Reportedly, TCR beta sequences accurately predicted HLA-A and HLA-B alleles in most subjects.

CDR3 length: 15 amino acids. Germline-derived CDR1 and CDR2 are LGHNA and YSLEER. J lost 6 bases, V lost 5 bases, and 7 bases had no gene match. With respect to this clone: Its target is unknown.

This PCR relied on a set of 60 Vbeta primers and 13 Jbeta primers. Assay used: immunoSEQ multiplex PCR; TCRdb lists only in-frame clones, some missing. The data show approximately 200,000 clones, 75% to 85% seen once. This clonotype was sampled from a girl aged 5-17 years in good health and CMV-seropositive. The chain couples TRBV4-3 to TRBJ2-1; 10 bases fit TRBD2. Sample: PBMCs. The CDR3 region has the DNA TGCGCCAGCAGCTTCCTAGCGGGGGTCTCCAATGAGCAGTTCTTC. Protein: CASSFLAGVSNEQFF.